A single sample gave rise to the 32 T cell receptor beta chains below, sequenced in a study of blood T cell repertoires in COVID-19. Using immunoSEQ multiplex PCR, the repertoire was profiled, and TCRdb retains in-frame clones only, with some absent. The sample carries 130,000 to 150,000 clones, just under 85% recorded once. The sample consisted of peripheral blood. The receptor source for this set is a woman between 40 and 55 years old with active or convalescent COVID-19.

V is TRBV7-6 and J is TRBJ2-7, with TRBD1 identical over 8 bases. Germline V gives CDR1 SGHVS, CDR2 FNYEAQ. Trimming removed 1 base from V and 7 bases from J; junction bases left unmatched: 12. The CDR3 sequence is 16 residues long. This CDR3 reads CASSLVAGTGLGEQYF. The DNA for the CDR3 is TGTGCCAGCAGCTTAGTCGCCGGGACAGGCCTGGGGGAGCAGTACTTC.

The J gene is TRBJ2-1, the V gene TRBV2; a weak D match, TRBD2 (5 bases). V was trimmed by 6 bases and J by 2 bases, leaving 14 bases between them. The CDR3 contains 15 residues. Per the germline V gene, CDR1 is SNHLY and CDR2 is FYNNEI. The CDR3 region is CASSNTRAPYNEQFF. CDR3 nucleotide sequence: TGTGCCAGCAGCAATACTAGGGCCCCCTACAATGAGCAGTTCTTC.

The V gene is TRBV29-1, the J gene TRBJ1-1; 7 bases are shared with TRBD1. Germline-derived CDR1 and CDR2 are SQVTM and ANQGSEA. J gave up 4 bases and V 7 bases, and 9 bases lay outside the gene matches. This CDR3 has 13 amino acids. CDR3 sequence (DNA): TGCAGCGCCGACAGGGACTTGGTCACTGAAGCTTTCTTT. This encodes CSADRDLVTEAFF.

In this sample, this clone turned up once. This chain's CDR3 is CASSPGLAATNTQYF. For the CDR3, the DNA is TGTGCCAGCAGCCCGGGACTAGCGGCGACAAATACGCAGTATTTT. The rearrangement links TRBV9 to TRBJ2-3, with 11 bases lining up with TRBD2. Trimming at V came to 4 bases and at J to 7 bases, leaving 8 bases not matched to a gene. The CDR3 extends over 15 amino acids. Germline CDR1 SGDLS, CDR2 YYNGEE.

This chain uses TRBV7-2 with TRBJ2-1; TRBD1 matches at 7 bases. Germline-derived CDR1 and CDR2 are SGHTA and FQGNSA. Losses at the gene ends were 3 bases for V and 2 bases for J; bases not matched to a gene: 4. The CDR3 has 15 residues. CDR3 residues: CASSFLGGTYNEQFF. In DNA form, the CDR3 reads TGTGCCAGCAGCTTTTTAGGGGGCACCTACAATGAGCAGTTCTTC.

V usage is TRBV27 and J usage is TRBJ2-7, with 7 nucleotides matching TRBD1. The CDR3 sequence is 16 residues long. J gave up 3 bases and V 7 bases, and 15 bases lay outside the gene matches. The germline CDR1 and CDR2 sequences are MNHEY and SMNVEV (reference sequence). The CDR3 DNA is TGTGCCAGCAAAAGAGGGGGCCCCAACAAAGGCTACGAGCAGTACTTC. Its translation is CASKRGGPNKGYEQYF.

This CDR3 is CASSPLPGWGETQYF. The CDR3 DNA reads as TGTGCCAGCTCACCACTCCCGGGGTGGGGAGAGACCCAGTACTTC. The chain links TRBV18 to TRBJ2-5; D might be TRBD2 (5 bases). The V end lost 1 base, the J end lost 4 bases, and 13 bases lay between the germline ends. Germline CDR1 and CDR2: KGHSH and LQKENI. The CDR3 has 15 amino acids.

This clone has a handful of counts. The chain carries TRBV9 and TRBJ2-3; the D gene is possibly TRBD2 (6 bases). CDR3 length: 15 amino acids. Germline V gene lookup returns CDR1 SGDLS and CDR2 YYNGEE. The ends were cut back, 3 bases at V and 2 bases at J, with 13 bases in the middle. CDR3 nucleotide sequence: TGTGCCAGCAGCGGGTTAGCGGAGTTCACAGATACGCAGTATTTT. It codes for CASSGLAEFTDTQYF.

This clone is a singleton in its sample. The chain is built from TRBV9 and TRBJ1-1; D might be TRBD1 (6 bases). Germline CDR1 and CDR2: SGDLS and YYNGEE. V was clipped by 0 bases and J by 1 base, with 10 bases between them. The CDR3 has 15 amino acids. The CDR3 coding sequence is TGTGCCAGCAGCGTAGCTGACAGGCCGAACACTGAAGCTTTCTTT. It specifies CASSVADRPNTEAFF.

This chain uses TRBV6-5 with TRBJ2-7, with D unclear. Between the trimmed V and J ends, which lost 5 bases and 6 bases, there was a span of 5 bases. Germline CDR1 is MNHEY and CDR2 is SVGAGI. This CDR3 contains 10 residues. The CDR3 sequence: CASSLIEQYF. The CDR3 coding sequence is TGTGCCAGCAGTCTAATCGAGCAGTACTTC.

The V call is TRBV3-1 (or the pseudogene TRBV3-2), the J call TRBJ2-3; 11 bases match TRBD2. The germline gives CDR1 LGHDT, CDR2 YNNKEL (reference sequence). V lost 8 bases to trimming and J lost 3 bases; unmatched junction nucleotides: 13. This CDR3 contains 17 residues. The CDR3 nucleotides are TGTGCCAGCCCCCCCGGCCCGACTAGCGGGAAGACAGATACGCAGTATTTT. Protein sequence: CASPPGPTSGKTDTQYF.

The rearrangement links TRBV4-3 to TRBJ2-3, with TRBD2 matching 9 bases. The germline V gene has CDR1 LGHNA and CDR2 YSLEER. The CDR3 length is 17 residues. Unmatched junction bases numbered 13, after V lost 1 base and J lost 8 bases. DNA of the CDR3: TGCGCCAGCAGCCAAGGGGGAGGCGGGAGGGCCGTGGGTACGCAGTATTTT. Translated: CASSQGGGGRAVGTQYF.

This sequence joins TRBV6-1 and TRBJ2-3; D is ambiguous. Germline loops: CDR1 MNHNS, CDR2 SASEGT. Trimming took 3 bases from V and 0 from J, leaving 7 bases between them. There are 14 residues in the CDR3. In nucleotides, the CDR3 is TGTGCCAGCAGTGAGTCCCAAAGCACAGATACGCAGTATTTT. Residues: CASSESQSTDTQYF.

The V and J genes are TRBV5-6 and TRBJ2-3; a weak D match, TRBD1 (6 bases). Trimming pared 4 bases from V and 1 base from J, leaving 19 bases between. The CDR3 consists of 17 residues. The germline gives CDR1 SGHDT, CDR2 YYEEEE. CDR3 in DNA: TGTGCCAGCAGCACCCAGGGGCCGAGACCCGGCACAGATACGCAGTATTTT. It encodes CASSTQGPRPGTDTQYF. Looking up the rest from reference TRBV5-6 and TRBJ2-3 gives the full variable domain: DAGVTQSPTHLIKTRGQQVTLRCSPKSGHDTVSWYQQALGQGPQFIFQYYEEEERQRGNFPDRFSGHQFPNYSSELNVNALLLGDSALYLCASSTQGPRPGTDTQYFGPGTRLTVL.

J is TRBJ1-2 and V is TRBV4-1; 9 bases agree with TRBD1. This CDR3 is 17 amino acids long. Germline V gene lookup returns CDR1 MGHRA and CDR2 YSYEKL. Unmatched junction bases numbered 11, after V lost 0 bases and J lost 6 bases. The CDR3 DNA follows: TGCGCCAGCAGCCAAGATGTAAGAAGGACAGGGGCTAATGGCTACACCTTC. Translated: CASSQDVRRTGANGYTF.

V usage is TRBV7-9 and J usage is TRBJ1-2, with D possibly being TRBD1 (6 bases). V lost 1 base to trimming and J lost 2 bases, with 11 bases between them. The CDR3 covers 15 residues. Per the germline V gene, CDR1 is SEHNR and CDR2 is FQNEAQ (reference sequence). CDR3 in amino acids: CASSLDRQGNYGYTF. The CDR3 DNA follows: TGTGCCAGCAGCTTAGATCGGCAGGGGAACTATGGCTACACCTTC.

The chain has TRBV5-6 and TRBJ1-1; 9 nucleotides line up with TRBD1. The junction had 10 bases not matched to a gene; V was cut back by 5 bases and J by 11 bases. Per the germline V gene, CDR1 is SGHDT and CDR2 is YYEEEE. The CDR3 sequence is 13 residues long. CDR3 region: CASRDRGTLKAFF. CDR3 nucleotides: TGTGCCAGCAGGGACAGGGGAACACTGAAGGCTTTCTTT.

Here the CDR3 reads CASSSNRGQGGYTF. For the CDR3, the DNA is TGTGCCAGCAGTTCAAACAGGGGCCAAGGGGGCTACACCTTC. This sequence joins TRBV6-5 and TRBJ1-2; 7 bases align to TRBD1. The CDR3 covers 14 residues. The J segment lost 8 bases and the V segment lost 4 bases, leaving 10 bases of the junction unmatched. Germline V gene data show CDR1 as MNHEY and CDR2 as SVGAGI.

V usage is TRBV5-6 and J usage is TRBJ1-6, with D possibly matching TRBD1 (6 bases). CDR1 and CDR2 from the germline V gene are SGHDT and YYEEEE. The CDR3 totals 16 residues. Trimming removed 4 bases from V and 10 bases from J, with 21 bases in between. The CDR3 sequence is CASSHFMGGAISPLHF. CDR3 sequence (DNA): TGTGCCAGCAGCCATTTCATGGGGGGGGCAATCTCACCCCTCCACTTT.

The J gene is TRBJ1-2, the V gene TRBV12-3 or TRBV12-4; no reliable D call. V was trimmed by 7 bases and J by 0 bases, leaving 9 bases between them. This CDR3 is built from 13 residues. The CDR3 nucleotides read TGTGCCAGCACCCCGAGTTCTAACTATGGCTACACCTTC. Translation: CASTPSSNYGYTF.

The gene calls are TRBV9 and TRBJ2-3, with TRBD2 matching 7 bases. Germline-derived CDR1 and CDR2 are SGDLS and YYNGEE. This CDR3 has 15 residues. V lost 2 bases, J lost 0 bases, and 3 bases stayed unmatched. CDR3 in amino acids: CASSVSGTSTDTQYF. In DNA form, the CDR3 reads TGTGCCAGCAGCGTGAGCGGGACCAGCACAGATACGCAGTATTTT. Supplemented by reference TRBV9 and TRBJ2-3, the full variable domain reads DSGVTQTPKHLITATGQRVTLRCSPRSGDLSVYWYQQSLDQGLQFLIQYYNGEERAKGNILERFSAQQFPDLHSELNLSSLELGDSALYFCASSVSGTSTDTQYFGPGTRLTVL.

V gene TRBV6-2 or TRBV6-3 combines with J gene TRBJ2-7; 9 bases are shared with TRBD2. There are 15 residues in the CDR3. J was trimmed by 0 bases and V by 5 bases; bases with no gene match: 5. Germline CDR1 MNHEY, CDR2 SVGEGT. The DNA of the CDR3 is TGTGCCAGCAGTCAAATAGCGGGGGCCTCCTACGAGCAGTACTTC. The encoded protein is CASSQIAGASYEQYF.

The chain carries TRBV7-6 and TRBJ2-7, with 11 bases aligning to TRBD2. CDR1 is SGHVS and CDR2 is FNYEAQ in the germline V gene. This CDR3 comprises 16 residues. V was clipped by 1 base and J by 6 bases; unmatched bases: 8. The CDR3 sequence: CASSLGVAGGPGEQYF. The CDR3 DNA follows: TGTGCCAGCAGCTTAGGAGTAGCGGGAGGGCCTGGCGAGCAGTACTTC.

The genes are TRBV5-1 and TRBJ2-6; 7 bases are shared with TRBD2. Germline V gene sequence: CDR1 SGHRS, CDR2 YFSETQ. V dropped 4 bases and J dropped 2; count of bases not matched to a gene: 3. The CDR3 totals 15 residues. DNA of the CDR3: TGCGCCAGCAGCCTGGGGGGGGCTGGGGCCAACGTCCTGACTTTC. This encodes CASSLGGAGANVLTF. Filled out from reference TRBV5-1 and TRBJ2-6, the complete variable domain reads KAGVTQTPRYLIKTRGQQVTLSCSPISGHRSVSWYQQTPGQGLQFLFEYFSETQRNKGNFPGRFSGRQFSNSRSEMNVSTLELGDSALYLCASSLGGAGANVLTFGAGSRLTVL.

This sequence joins TRBV29-1 and TRBJ1-2; D might be TRBD1 (6 bases). The V gene's germline CDR1 is SQVTM and CDR2 ANQGSEA. V lost 6 bases to trimming and J lost 3 bases, with 20 bases between them. This CDR3 is built from 15 residues. CDR3 loop: CSVWPAGDGDYGYTF. DNA of the CDR3: TGCAGCGTGTGGCCCGCAGGGGACGGGGACTATGGCTACACCTTC. Supplemented by reference TRBV29-1 and TRBJ1-2, the full variable domain reads SAVISQKPSRDICQRGTSLTIQCQVDSQVTMMFWYRQQPGQSLTLIATANQGSEATYESGFVIDKFPISRPNLTFSTLTVSNMSPEDSSIYLCSVWPAGDGDYGYTFGSGTRLTVV.

The genes are TRBV18 and TRBJ2-7; TRBD1 is a possible D gene (5 bases). This CDR3 has 14 amino acids. Germline V gene lookup returns CDR1 KGHSH and CDR2 LQKENI. V was shortened by 3 bases and J by 5 bases, with 14 bases between the two germline ends. The chain's CDR3 is CASSPRGRADEQYF. The CDR3 DNA reads as TGTGCCAGCTCACCGCGCGGCAGGGCCGACGAGCAGTACTTC.

There are many counts of this clone. The gene calls are TRBV14 and TRBJ2-1, with 9 bases lining up with TRBD2. CDR1 and CDR2 from the germline V gene are SGHDN and FVKESK. There are 15 residues in the CDR3. V lost 4 bases, J lost 3 bases, and 4 bases stayed unmatched. CDR3 sequence: CASSLLAGHYNEQFF. Written as DNA, the CDR3 is TGTGCCAGCAGCCTCCTAGCGGGACACTACAATGAGCAGTTCTTC. Complete variable domain (other parts from reference TRBV14 and TRBJ2-1): EAGVTQFPSHSVIEKGQTVTLRCDPISGHDNLYWYRRVMGKEIKFLLHFVKESKQDESGMPNNRFLAERTGGTYSTLKVQPAELEDSGVYFCASSLLAGHYNEQFFGPGTRLTVL.

V usage is TRBV19 and J usage is TRBJ1-5; D remains ambiguous. The CDR3 spans 13 residues. The germline V gene has CDR1 LNHDA and CDR2 SQIVND (reference sequence). Trimming shortened V by 1 base and J by 7 bases, and 8 bases separated the two germline ends. CDR3 in amino acids: CASSIVQRQPQHF. The CDR3 DNA reads as TGTGCCAGTAGTATAGTCCAGAGGCAGCCCCAGCATTTT.

The chain carries TRBV11-2 and TRBJ2-6; 7 bases map to TRBD2. Germline values: CDR1 SGHAT, CDR2 FQNNGV. CDR3 length: 16 residues. Trimming removed 5 bases from V and 4 bases from J; junction bases left unmatched: 8. Here the CDR3 DNA reads TGTGCCAGCAGCCCGGCCGGGGGGACCGGGGCCAACGTCCTGACTTTC. It is translated as CASSPAGGTGANVLTF. The full variable domain, its missing parts supplied by reference TRBV11-2 and TRBJ2-6, is EAGVAQSPRYKIIEKRQSVAFWCNPISGHATLYWYQQILGQGPKLLIQFQNNGVVDDSQLPKDRFSAERLKGVDSTLKIQPAKLEDSAVYLCASSPAGGTGANVLTFGAGSRLTVL.

The rearrangement joins TRBV5-1 to TRBJ2-2; 11 bases are a match to TRBD2. V lost 4 bases, J lost 4 bases, and 12 bases stayed unmatched. In germline, CDR1 is SGHRS, CDR2 YFSETQ. The CDR3 sequence is 18 residues long. CDR3 nucleotides: TGCGCCAGCAGCCCACCTACTAGCGGGAGTAGTACCACCGGGGAGCTGTTTTTT. This encodes CASSPPTSGSSTTGELFF.

This chain uses TRBV6-5 with TRBJ1-6, with D possibly being TRBD1 (5 bases). CDR3 length: 14 amino acids. CDR1 and CDR2 from the germline V gene are MNHEY and SVGAGI. Trimming removed 2 bases at V and 6 bases at J, with 8 bases between. The CDR3 is CASSYLRGNSPLHF. For the CDR3, the DNA is TGTGCCAGCAGTTACCTAAGGGGTAATTCACCCCTCCACTTT.

The chain links TRBV7-2 to TRBJ2-3, with 12 bases matching TRBD2. J lost 4 bases, V lost 3 bases, and 11 bases had no gene match. The CDR3 runs 18 residues. Germline V gene lookup returns CDR1 SGHTA and CDR2 FQGNSA. Here the CDR3 reads CASSLAMTSGREADTQYF. The CDR3 nucleotides read TGTGCCAGCAGCTTGGCGATGACTAGCGGGAGAGAGGCAGATACGCAGTATTTT. Using reference TRBV7-2 and TRBJ2-3 for the parts outside the CDR3, the full variable domain is GAGVSQSPSNKVTEKGKDVELRCDPISGHTALYWYRQSLGQGLEFLIYFQGNSAPDKSGLPSDRFSAERTGGSVSTLTIQRTQQEDSAVYLCASSLAMTSGREADTQYFGPGTRLTVL.